A selection of T cell receptor beta chains follows, all from one sample in a study of CD8 T cells in Susac syndrome. TCRdb re-called the immunoSEQ multiplex PCR reads with MiXCR, one entry per CDR3 protein. The data hold 200,000 to 250,000 distinct CDR3 sequences, with around 93% observed a single time. The material sequenced was CD4+ T cells from PBMCs. The receptors were gathered from a human donor with Susac syndrome. The CDR3 runs from the conserved cysteine through the conserved F or W. The order of the fields is clone size, D gene, J gene, V gene, CDR3 DNA, CDR3 protein. D genes are given only for firm matches. Clone size, where shown, is once, few, many, or a class for clones that have expanded.

NA | TRBD1 | TRBJ1-1 | TRBV6-5 | TGTGCCAGCAGTTTCGGGACAGTGAACACTGAAGCTTTCTTT | CASSFGTVNTEAFF
NA | TRBD1 | TRBJ2-5 | TRBV20-1 | TGCAGTGCCAACAGGGGAGTAAACCAAGAGACCCAGTACTTC | CSANRGVNQETQYF
NA | NA | TRBJ2-3 | TRBV12-3/TRBV12-4 | TGTGCCAGCAGTTTCTTACGACGGACAGATACGCAGTATTTT | CASSFLRRTDTQYF
NA | NA | TRBJ1-6 | TRBV29-1 | TGCAGCGTTTCAGCCTCAGGAGGAGGAAATTCACCCCTCCACTTT | CSVSASGGGNSPLHF
NA | NA | TRBJ2-5 | TRBV3-1 | TGTGCCAGCAGACAAGGGCCAGGAATCGAGACCCAGTACTTC | CASRQGPGIETQYF
NA | NA | TRBJ2-1 | TRBV9 | TGTGCCAGCAGCGTAGTAATGAATGAGCAGTTCTTC | CASSVVMNEQFF
NA | NA | TRBJ1-2 | TRBV28 | TGTGCCAGCAGTTTAATCGACTATGGCTACACCTTC | CASSLIDYGYTF
few | NA | TRBJ2-2 | TRBV6-2/TRBV6-3 | TGTGCCAGCAGCCTCTGGGCAACCGGGGAGCTGTTTTTT | CASSLWATGELFF
NA | TRBD1 | TRBJ1-2 | TRBV27 | TGTGCCAGCAGTTCCCCGGACAGGGGTAACTATGGCTACACCTTC | CASSSPDRGNYGYTF
NA | NA | TRBJ2-7 | TRBV30 | TGTGCCTGGAGTCCCACGGGCGGAGAGCAGTACTTC | CAWSPTGGEQYF
few | NA | TRBJ2-1 | TRBV7-9 | TGTGCCAGCAGCTCCGGACAGATTGGGTCCTTC | CASSSGQIGSF
NA | TRBD1 | TRBJ2-2 | TRBV12-3/TRBV12-4 | TGTGCCAGCAGCCCGGGACAGTACACCGGGGAGCTGTTTTTT | CASSPGQYTGELFF
NA | NA | TRBJ1-2 | TRBV6-2/TRBV6-3 | TGTGCCAGCGGGCATCAATTGAACTATGGCTACACCTTC | CASGHQLNYGYTF
NA | NA | TRBJ1-6 | TRBV20-1 | TGCAGTGCGACGCCGGATTTCAGCTCACCCCTCCACTTT | CSATPDFSSPLHF
NA | NA | TRBJ1-4 | TRBV28 | TGTGCCAGCAGTCCGCGCAAGGGGGTAGGGACTAATGAAAAACTGTTTTTT | CASSPRKGVGTNEKLFF
NA | NA | TRBJ1-1 | TRBV5-4 | TGTGCCAGCAGCTTGGATGTGAACACTGAAGCTTTCTTT | CASSLDVNTEAFF
NA | NA | TRBJ1-1 | TRBV18 | TGTGCCAGCTCACCATCGGACCTGAAAGGGACTGAAGCTTTCTTT | CASSPSDLKGTEAFF
NA | NA | TRBJ2-7 | TRBV7-2 | TGTGCCAGCAGCTATCCGGGCAGGGGGGCCTACGAGCAGTACTTC | CASSYPGRGAYEQYF
NA | TRBD1 | TRBJ2-7 | TRBV7-6 | TGTGCCAGCAGCCTAGGCGGAGTCGGGACAGGGATACCCGAGCAGTACTTC | CASSLGGVGTGIPEQYF
NA | NA | TRBJ1-2 | TRBV29-1 | TGCAGCGTTGAAGATGTCGCAGGGGGCTACACCTTC | CSVEDVAGGYTF
once | TRBD2 | TRBJ2-1 | TRBV12-3/TRBV12-4 | TGTGCCAGCAGAAGACGGGCGGGGGGGCGCCACAATGAGCAGTTCTTC | CASRRRAGGRHNEQFF
NA | TRBD1 | TRBJ1-3 | TRBV6-5 | TGTGCCAGCAGTTACCGGGACAGGAGCTCTGGAAACACCATATATTTT | CASSYRDRSSGNTIYF
NA | NA | TRBJ1-1 | TRBV15 | TGTGCCACCAGCATCGGTGAAGTGAACACTGAAGCTTTCTTT | CATSIGEVNTEAFF
NA | TRBD1 | TRBJ2-2 | TRBV10-3 | TGTGCCATCAGTGAGTCGGTGGACAGGGTCGGCACCGGGGAGCTGTTTTTT | CAISESVDRVGTGELFF
NA | NA | TRBJ1-5 | TRBV28 | TGTGCCAGCGTCCGGGTTGCGGGCGGACGAAATCAGCCCCAGCATTTT | CASVRVAGGRNQPQHF
NA | TRBD1 | TRBJ1-5 | TRBV6-1 | TGTGCCAGCAGCGTGACAGGGGCCCTTAATCAGCCCCAGCATTTT | CASSVTGALNQPQHF
NA | NA | TRBJ2-1 | TRBV5-1 | TGCGCCAGCAGCTTGGTTAGGAACCACAATGAGCAGTTCTTC | CASSLVRNHNEQFF
once | NA | TRBJ2-7 | TRBV15 | TGTGCCACCAGCAGAGAACGGGGGACGGTGGGGGAGCAGTACTTC | CATSRERGTVGEQYF
NA | TRBD2 | TRBJ2-5 | TRBV3-1 | TGTGCCAGCAGCCATACCACGACTAGCGGCCTTGGCCAGTACTTC | CASSHTTTSGLGQYF